This TCR beta chain was identified during a study of beta chain features in type 1 diabetes (dated by TCRdb to the late 2010s). About the study as a whole: Mean age, gender distribution, total cell number and subset yield did not differ between patients and healthy donors. A total of around 110,000,000 sorted cells were examined across all samples, and RNA yield correlated strongly with the number of cells per subset. The study compared TCRB repertoires of sorted circulating CD4+ T cell subsets between recently diagnosed type 1 diabetes patients and matched healthy donors. Regulatory and stem cell-like memory subsets were obtained from only 8 patients and about 8 healthy donors, while naive and central memory subsets were obtained from all 30 or so donors.

V is pared back by 7 bases and J by 1 base, with 5 bases lying between the germline termini. Per the germline V gene, MNHEY is the CDR1 and SVGAGI is the CDR2. From the cysteine up to the phenylalanine, the CDR3 has a length of 12 residues. CDR3 DNA is the only sequence kept; it has 36 bases, read in frame from the first base. Each donor gave one peripheral blood draw, averaging approximately 0.11 L, which was collected into heparinised tubes. A BD FACSAria II was used to sort naive, central memory, regulatory and stem cell-like memory CD4+ T cells with a panel that included CD45RO, CCR7, CD25, CD127, CD95 and CD27. Every sorted population had a purity above 95%. PBMCs were isolated immediately by Lymphoprep density gradient centrifugation and stained directly without culture. So that batch effects would be minimized, each experiment stained and sorted samples in pairs, pairing one healthy donor with one patient.

This clone was picked up many times. Which antigen it targets is not known. No quality values exist for individual bases; no much larger clone is one base distant. Other DNA sequences in the sample encode the same CDR3. Broad study findings and their caveats: Because cDNA was sequenced instead of genomic DNA, highly expressing activated cells could be over-represented, though the groups showed no difference in activation or CD3 levels. Type 1 diabetes patients showed a moderate but significant shortening of TCRB CDR3 length in all four CD4+ subsets. Because the HLA sub-analyses included only small numbers of individuals, any influence of HLA type on TCRB rearrangement was left unresolved. PCR may preferentially amplify shorter templates, but because patient and control samples were amplified and corrected together, any resulting skew would affect both groups equally. Naive, central memory and regulatory TCRB repertoires appeared to be more alike among patients than among healthy donors. At VDJ recombination sites, patients with type 1 diabetes made fewer insertions and deleted more nucleotides, a pattern implying thymic rearrangement abnormalities.

All of the isolated RNA was reverse transcribed with the High Capacity cDNA Reverse Transcription Kit, so expressed TCRB transcripts were sequenced. Deep immunoSEQ sequencing was applied to naive, central memory and regulatory T cell samples, giving an average of about 3.8 million total reads per sample. Sorted cells were lysed in RLT buffer, and RNA was extracted using DNase-treated RNeasy Micro or Mini kits according to cell number. To prevent cross-contamination, every cell subset was processed on its own, while patient and healthy donor samples were processed together. The immunoSEQ multiplex PCR was used to amplify TCRB sequences from cDNA, yielding 87-bp fragments that span the CDR3 region. Amplicons were sequenced on the Illumina HiSeq platform. The original pipeline was this. Synthetic template baselines were used to correct PCR bias computationally, reads within Hamming distance 2 were collapsed together, and singletons that could not be merged were discarded. By aligning reads against IMGT, V, D and J genes, CDR3 length, and insertions or deletions at six rearrangement sites were assigned. Within each subset, clonotype counts were normalized to sorted cell number, after which true diversity and Gini coefficients were computed with the tcR R package. Repertoire sharing was quantified using the overlap coefficient calculated on TCRB nucleotide sequences. TCRdb took over this immuneACCESS table, retaining in-frame rearrangements with V and J assigned. Such tables are incomplete; in checked studies, under half of the missing clones stem from an unresolved V gene, and the remainder is unexplained. V and J calls and clone size are copied from that table; D and trimming were computed from the DNA. The sample data list about 220,000 clones, and approximately 11% of these were observed just once. The top ten clones comprise 1% to 1.5% of the sample.

The receptor chain draws on TRBV6-5 and TRBJ2-1; too little of a D gene remains to name it. The sample taken for sequencing was central memory CD4+ T cells from blood. The sequence was collected from a man younger than 30 in good health. CDR3 region: CASKGSYNEQFF. The DNA reads as follows: TGTGCCAGCAAGGGTTCCTACAATGAGCAGTTCTTC.